Included here is one TCR beta chain sequence, with context. Its cognate antigen is unknown. The data were taken from a study of tumor-infiltrating lymphocytes in localized non-small cell lung cancer. Overall study results and limits: IM1 and IM2 tumors showed no difference in T-cell fraction.

Assay used: immunoSEQ multiplex PCR; TCRdb lists only in-frame clones, some missing. The sample lists fewer than 8,500 clones, 65% to 80% occurring once. The CDR3 covers 13 residues. Germline V gene lookup returns CDR1 SGHTA and CDR2 FQGTGA. Trimming pared 8 bases from V and 6 bases from J, leaving 15 bases between. Sequencing was performed on lung tumor tissue. The rearrangement uses TRBV7-3 and TRBJ2-3; a weak D match, TRBD1 (5 bases). This clonotype was sampled from a human donor with non-small cell lung cancer. The CDR3 is CASSQGKEDTQYF. CDR3 DNA sequence: TGTGCCAGCTCCCAGGGCAAGGAGGATACGCAGTATTTT.